Listed below are T cell receptor beta chains from one sample, sequenced in a study of response to subunit inactivated influenza vaccine. TCRdb recomputed calls from the RT-PCR reads with MiXCR, one row per CDR3 protein. The sample has 400,000 to 650,000 distinct CDR3 sequences, under 8.5% seen once; the top ten hold around 13%. Here the sequenced sample was PBMCs from blood, taken around 25 months after vaccination. These receptors all come from a man between 50 and 69 years old who received an inactivated influenza vaccine. Both conserved end residues are part of each CDR3. The D gene is left open where the match is weak. A row's size may be missing; if present it is once, few, many or a size class.

d_call	clone_size	v_call	j_call	cdr3_nt	cdr3_aa
TRBD1	NA	TRBV12-3/TRBV12-4	TRBJ1-2	TGTGCCAGTACGACAGGGCCAAACTATGGCTACACCTTC	CASTTGPNYGYTF
NA	few	TRBV11-1	TRBJ2-6	TGTGCCAGCAGCTTGGTGCTCTTTGAGGTCTCTGGGGCCAACGTCCTGACTTTC	CASSLVLFEVSGANVLTF
NA	many	TRBV7-9	TRBJ2-2	TGTGCCAGCAGCTTAGGTCCAGGGGAGCTGTTTTTT	CASSLGPGELFF
NA	many	TRBV29-1	TRBJ2-1	TGCAGCGTTGTGAACTACAATGAGCAGTTCTTC	CSVVNYNEQFF
NA	NA	TRBV28	TRBJ1-2	TGTGCCAGCAGTTTCAACTATGGCTACACCTTC	CASSFNYGYTF
NA	many	TRBV12-3/TRBV12-4	TRBJ1-2	TGTGCCAGCAGTTATTTCCAGGGAGTACATGGCTACACCTTC	CASSYFQGVHGYTF
NA	many	TRBV20-1	TRBJ2-7	TGCAGTGCTCCCAGGGACCTTAGCTCCTACGAGCAGTACTTC	CSAPRDLSSYEQYF
TRBD1	NA	TRBV30	TRBJ1-1	TGTGCCTGGAGGCGGGACAGGGGATACACTGAAGCTTTCTTT	CAWRRDRGYTEAFF
TRBD1	many	TRBV9	TRBJ2-7	TGTGCCAGCAGCACCGGACAGGGGCCGACCTACGAGCAGTACTTC	CASSTGQGPTYEQYF
NA	few	TRBV9	TRBJ2-7	TGTGCCAGCAGCGTAGGAGAAGGTAGGGAACGTTACGAGCAGTACTTC	CASSVGEGRERYEQYF
NA	few	TRBV2	TRBJ2-5	TGTGCCAGCAGTGAATTTAGCGGTACTCAAGAGACCCAGTACTTC	CASSEFSGTQETQYF
NA	NA	TRBV12-3/TRBV12-4	TRBJ1-6	TGTGCCAGCAGTTTAAGTCACAGGGAGAATTCACCCCTCCACTTT	CASSLSHRENSPLHF
NA	few	TRBV15	TRBJ1-6	TGTGCCACCAGCAAGGGTGTTCATTCACCCCTCCACTTT	CATSKGVHSPLHF
NA	few	TRBV7-9	TRBJ1-1	TGTGCCAGCAGCTTAGCGAAGGGGTCCATGAACACTGAAGCTTTCTTT	CASSLAKGSMNTEAFF
NA	few	TRBV7-2	TRBJ2-2	TGTGCCAGCAGCTGGGGGCAAACCGGGGAGCTGTTTTTT	CASSWGQTGELFF
TRBD1	few	TRBV7-9	TRBJ1-1	TGTGCCAGCAGCTTAGAGGGGGCCTCTGAAGCTTTCTTT	CASSLEGASEAFF
NA	NA	TRBV27	TRBJ2-1	TGTGCCATCGGGACCAACAATGAGCAGTTCTTC	CAIGTNNEQFF
TRBD1	many	TRBV10-2	TRBJ2-3	TGCGCCAGCAGTGAGCTCACGACAGGGTCGTTATGGGGGATCGTTCAAGATACGCAGTATTTT	CASSELTTGSLWGIVQDTQYF
NA	few	TRBV5-4	TRBJ2-5	TGTGCCAGCAGCATAAAACAGGGGGGGGCGGAGACCCAGTACTTC	CASSIKQGGAETQYF
NA	few	TRBV2	TRBJ2-5	TGTGCCAGCAGTGAAGGCGGGGTAGAGACCCAGTACTTC	CASSEGGVETQYF
NA	many	TRBV29-1	TRBJ1-1	TGCAGCGTTGGGGGGCGCGGGACTGAAGCTTTCTTT	CSVGGRGTEAFF
TRBD1	many	TRBV5-1	TRBJ2-7	TGCGCCAGCAGCTGGGGGACAGGGAACGAGCAGTACTTC	CASSWGTGNEQYF